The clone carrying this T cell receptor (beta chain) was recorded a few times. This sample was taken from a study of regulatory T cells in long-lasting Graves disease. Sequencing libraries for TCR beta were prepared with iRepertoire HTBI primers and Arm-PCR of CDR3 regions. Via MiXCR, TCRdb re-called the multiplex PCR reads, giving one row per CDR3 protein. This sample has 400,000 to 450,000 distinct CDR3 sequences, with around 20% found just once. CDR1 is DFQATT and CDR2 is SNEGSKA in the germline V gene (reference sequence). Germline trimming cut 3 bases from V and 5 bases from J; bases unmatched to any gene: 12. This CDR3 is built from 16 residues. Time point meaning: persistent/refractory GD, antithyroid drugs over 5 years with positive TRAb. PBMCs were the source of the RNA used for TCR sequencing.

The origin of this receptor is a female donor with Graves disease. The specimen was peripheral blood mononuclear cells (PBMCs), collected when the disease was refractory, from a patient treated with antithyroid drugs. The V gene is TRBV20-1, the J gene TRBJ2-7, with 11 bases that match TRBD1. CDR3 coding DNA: TGCAGTGCTAGTCCCGCGGCGGGACAGGGGGTAGACGAGCAGTACTTC. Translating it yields CSASPAAGQGVDEQYF.